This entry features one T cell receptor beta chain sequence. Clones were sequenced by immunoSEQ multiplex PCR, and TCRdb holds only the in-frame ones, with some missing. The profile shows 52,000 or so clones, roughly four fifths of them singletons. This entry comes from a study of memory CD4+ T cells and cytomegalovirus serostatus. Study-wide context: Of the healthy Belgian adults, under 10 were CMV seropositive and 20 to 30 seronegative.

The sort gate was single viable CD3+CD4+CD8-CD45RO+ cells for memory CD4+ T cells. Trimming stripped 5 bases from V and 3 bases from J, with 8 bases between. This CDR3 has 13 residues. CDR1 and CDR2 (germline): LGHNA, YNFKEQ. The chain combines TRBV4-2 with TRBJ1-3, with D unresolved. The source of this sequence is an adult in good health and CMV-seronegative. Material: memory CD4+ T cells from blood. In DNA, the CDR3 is TGTGCCAGCAGCGGAGAAAGTGGAAACACCATATATTTT. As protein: CASSGESGNTIYF.